This T cell receptor (beta chain) is drawn from a study of blood T cell repertoires in COVID-19. The wider study: The United States, Italy and Spain provided the acute and convalescent COVID-19 samples. PBMCs, B-cell-depleted T cells, or T cells provided the cDNA or gDNA that made up the material.

Trimming removed 3 bases from V and 6 bases from J, with 9 bases in between. Germline-derived CDR1 and CDR2 are SGDLS and YYNGEE. CDR3 length: 12 amino acids. In the authors' methods: Scientists estimated how many nucleated cells there were by amplifying reference gene primers. Clones were sequenced by immunoSEQ multiplex PCR, and TCRdb holds only the in-frame ones, with some missing. The V and J calls and clone size come from that table; D and trimming were worked out from the DNA. The data contain roughly 260,000 clones, 82% of them seen just once; the ten biggest clones take up less than 4%. The sequenced sample consisted of peripheral blood. The clonotype was recovered from a woman aged 18-29 years with acute or convalescent COVID-19. The V gene is TRBV9, the J gene TRBJ1-2; D perhaps matches TRBD1 (5 bases). As DNA, the CDR3 is TGTGCCAGCAGCGGGGAGGGGAATGGCTACACCTTC. Translating gives CASSGEGNGYTF.